These T cell receptor beta chains were read from a single sample in a study of blood T cell repertoires in COVID-19. Measured with immunoSEQ multiplex PCR; TCRdb has only the in-frame clones, and not every one. The profile shows under 350,000 clones, roughly nine tenths of them singletons. Sample: PBMCs or T cells enriched from blood (not recorded which). The source of these receptors is a man aged 60 to 69 who had recovered from COVID-19. Each CDR3 is given with its conserved first and last residue. D genes are given only for firm matches. Where a row states a size, it is once, few, many or the class of an expanded clone; other rows omit it.

CDR3: CASSFVGQGSRGAQHF
DNA: TGTGCCAGCAGCTTCGTGGGACAGGGGAGCCGCGGGGCCCAGCATTTT
length: 16
D: TRBD1
J: TRBJ1-5
size: few
V: TRBV7-9

CDR3: CASSVGQATNYGYTF
DNA: TGTGCCAGCAGCGTAGGACAGGCTACTAACTATGGCTACACCTTC
length: 15
D: NA
J: TRBJ1-2
size: NA
V: TRBV9

CDR3: CASRLEGNYGYTF
DNA: TGTGCCAGCAGACTGGAGGGAAACTATGGCTACACCTTC
length: 13
D: NA
J: TRBJ1-2
size: NA
V: TRBV19

CDR3: CASRIKWGDRNTEAFF
DNA: TGTGCCAGTAGGATCAAATGGGGGGACAGGAACACTGAAGCTTTCTTT
length: 16
D: TRBD1
J: TRBJ1-1
size: NA
V: TRBV19

CDR3: CASSVGQGETYNEQFF
DNA: TGTGCCAGCAGCGTCGGACAGGGGGAAACCTACAATGAGCAGTTCTTC
length: 16
D: TRBD1
J: TRBJ2-1
size: NA
V: TRBV9

CDR3: CASSVTGLYNEQFF
DNA: TGTGCCAGCAGCGTTACAGGGCTCTACAATGAGCAGTTCTTC
length: 14
D: NA
J: TRBJ2-1
size: NA
V: TRBV9

CDR3: CASRQGAQPQHF
DNA: TGTGCCAGCAGGCAGGGGGCTCAGCCCCAGCATTTT
length: 12
D: TRBD1
J: TRBJ1-5
size: NA
V: TRBV28

CDR3: CASSLHTGRETQYF
DNA: TGCGCCAGCAGCTTGCACACAGGGAGAGAGACCCAGTACTTC
length: 14
D: NA
J: TRBJ2-5
size: NA
V: TRBV5-1

CDR3: CASSPYRAGANVLTF
DNA: TGTGCCAGCAGTCCGTACAGGGCTGGGGCCAACGTCCTGACTTTC
length: 15
D: NA
J: TRBJ2-6
size: NA
V: TRBV27

CDR3: CASMREVGYGYTF
DNA: TGTGCCAGCATGCGGGAAGTTGGGTATGGCTACACCTTC
length: 13
D: NA
J: TRBJ1-2
size: once
V: TRBV27